A selection of T cell receptor beta chains follows, all from one sample in a study of T cell changes during pregnancy in multiple sclerosis. The method was immunoSEQ multiplex PCR; TCRdb's version includes in-frame clones alone and lacks a portion of them. Of 35,000 to 50,000 clones listed, 80% to 90% were seen once; the top ten hold approximately 0.59%. Sequenced material: CD4+ T cells from peripheral blood mononuclear cells, taken in the first trimester of pregnancy. All receptors come from a female donor with multiple sclerosis, enrolled in a pregnancy study. Each CDR3 is given with its conserved first and last residue.

V: TRBV30; J: TRBJ2-2; CDR3: CAWTDIGAGELFF
V: TRBV18; J: TRBJ2-3; CDR3: CASSPSQEQYF
V: TRBV7-3; J: TRBJ2-1; CDR3: CASSPRSISYNEQFF
V: TRBV6-5; J: TRBJ1-2; CDR3: CASSYSRTNYGYTF
V: TRBV19; J: TRBJ1-5; CDR3: CASSQGINQPQHF
V: TRBV5-1; J: TRBJ2-7; CDR3: CASSSSAGTNSGKQYF
V: TRBV12-5; J: TRBJ1-3; CDR3: CASGLVRGQSPSGNTIYF
V: TRBV9; J: TRBJ2-2; CDR3: CASSVASGNTGELFF
V: TRBV18; J: TRBJ2-5; CDR3: CASSPLSQETQYF
V: TRBV5-6; J: TRBJ2-5; CDR3: CASSLLGAASGKETQYF
V: TRBV7-3; J: TRBJ2-3; CDR3: CASRPSGTGAGDTQYF
V: TRBV5-4; J: TRBJ2-1; CDR3: CASSRTSGSWYNEQFF
V: TRBV29-1; J: TRBJ1-1; CDR3: CSVARGQGANGRTEAFF
V: TRBV7-2; J: TRBJ2-2; CDR3: CASSLARLAPGELFF
V: TRBV7-6; J: TRBJ1-6; CDR3: CASSLGPSNSPLHF
V: TRBV7-9; J: TRBJ2-2; CDR3: CASSHTGKLAGVVGELFF
V: TRBV5-6; J: TRBJ1-1; CDR3: CASSFRSLNTEAFF
V: TRBV28; J: TRBJ2-7; CDR3: CASSSPQGPGNEQYF
V: TRBV7-9; J: TRBJ1-5; CDR3: CASSFVPTGTRNQPQHF
V: TRBV4-2; J: TRBJ2-4; CDR3: CASSQDLLGGGNIQYF
V: TRBV5-4; J: TRBJ2-1; CDR3: CASSWSGSNEQFF
V: TRBV19; J: TRBJ2-7; CDR3: CASTLGLGTDEQYF
V: TRBV5-1; J: TRBJ2-3; CDR3: CASSLSLAGVADTQYF
V: TRBV30; J: TRBJ1-4; CDR3: CASGQGEKLFF
V: TRBV5-1; J: TRBJ2-7; CDR3: CASSAFSGSSYEQYF
V: TRBV7-9; J: TRBJ2-3; CDR3: CASSLDGPDTQYF
V: TRBV2; J: TRBJ2-5; CDR3: CASRGTSVEETQYF
V: TRBV11-1; J: TRBJ2-1; CDR3: CASSLDGGLVSEQFF
V: TRBV7-2; J: TRBJ2-1; CDR3: CASSLSGLSYNEQFF
V: TRBV5-1; J: TRBJ2-5; CDR3: CASSGDRGGETQYF
V: TRBV28; J: TRBJ1-5; CDR3: CASRGNLQPQHF
V: TRBV30; J: TRBJ1-5; CDR3: CAWSVGGDQPQHF
V: TRBV4-1; J: TRBJ2-1; CDR3: CASSQEVAGPNNEQFF
V: TRBV5-5; J: TRBJ1-4; CDR3: CASSRTAGGKLFF
V: TRBV7-8; J: TRBJ2-1; CDR3: CASSSNSVPYNEQFF
V: TRBV18; J: TRBJ1-5; CDR3: CASSPLASSNQPQHF
V: TRBV18; J: TRBJ1-3; CDR3: CASSPEGHSGNTIYF
V: TRBV4-2; J: TRBJ2-7; CDR3: CASSQGLREGLHEQYF
V: TRBV27; J: TRBJ2-5; CDR3: CASMGRQFQRETQYF
V: TRBV6-6; J: TRBJ1-5; CDR3: CASIKRDRGPNQPQHF
V: TRBV28; J: TRBJ1-1; CDR3: CASRSQSAPRDTEAFF
V: TRBV19; J: TRBJ2-2; CDR3: CASSTQTRLNTGELFF
V: TRBV7-6; J: TRBJ1-1; CDR3: CASSLGTGINTEAFF
V: TRBV7-9; J: TRBJ2-1; CDR3: CASSLGQREAYNEQFF
V: TRBV2; J: TRBJ2-7; CDR3: CASKLESLDSYEQYF
V: TRBV18; J: TRBJ1-2; CDR3: CASSLGQGRDYGYTF
V: TRBV11-3; J: TRBJ2-3; CDR3: CASSSGGRRSDTQYF
V: TRBV25-1; J: TRBJ2-3; CDR3: CASSEAASGTDTQYF
V: TRBV19; J: TRBJ2-1; CDR3: CASRIDRGSYNEQFF
V: TRBV9; J: TRBJ2-1; CDR3: CASSERTSGRDEQFF
V: TRBV18; J: TRBJ2-7; CDR3: CASSQGGTSYEQYF
V: TRBV21-1; J: TRBJ2-1; CDR3: CASSKVWARVPYNEQFF
V: TRBV18; J: TRBJ2-2; CDR3: CASSPTMTSGRSNTGELFF
V: TRBV7-3; J: TRBJ2-3; CDR3: CASSSSATGTQYF